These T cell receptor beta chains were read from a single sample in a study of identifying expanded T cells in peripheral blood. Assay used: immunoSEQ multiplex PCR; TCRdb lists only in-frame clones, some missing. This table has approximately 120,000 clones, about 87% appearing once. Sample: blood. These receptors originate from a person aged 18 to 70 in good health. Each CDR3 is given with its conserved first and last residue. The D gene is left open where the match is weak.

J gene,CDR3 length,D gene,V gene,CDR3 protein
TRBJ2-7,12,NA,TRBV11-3,CASRPPGYEQYF
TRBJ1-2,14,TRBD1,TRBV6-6,CASFRDREGYGYTF
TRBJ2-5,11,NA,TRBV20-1,CSAGMARAQYF
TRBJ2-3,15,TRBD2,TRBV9,CASSVGLAGVQTQYF
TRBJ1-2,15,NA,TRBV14,CASSPPDRPLYGYTF
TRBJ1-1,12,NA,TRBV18,CASSPGNTEAFF
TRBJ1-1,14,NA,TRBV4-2,CASSLPDGGTEAFF
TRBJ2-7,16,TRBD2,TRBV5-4,CASSLAASGFSYEQYF
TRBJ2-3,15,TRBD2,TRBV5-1,CASRRSGESTDTQYF
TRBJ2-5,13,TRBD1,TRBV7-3,CASSPTGGETQYF
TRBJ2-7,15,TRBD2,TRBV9,CASSVDAGAGYEQYF
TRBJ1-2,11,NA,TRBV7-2,CASSLRSGYTF
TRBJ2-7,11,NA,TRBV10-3,CAISPEYEQYF
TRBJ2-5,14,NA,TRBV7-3,CASSFGSGEETQYF
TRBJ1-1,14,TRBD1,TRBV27,CASSLGQGLGEAFF
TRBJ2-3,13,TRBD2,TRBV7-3,CASSIGREGLQYF
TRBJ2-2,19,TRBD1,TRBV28,CASRPRDRGWSGGPGELFF